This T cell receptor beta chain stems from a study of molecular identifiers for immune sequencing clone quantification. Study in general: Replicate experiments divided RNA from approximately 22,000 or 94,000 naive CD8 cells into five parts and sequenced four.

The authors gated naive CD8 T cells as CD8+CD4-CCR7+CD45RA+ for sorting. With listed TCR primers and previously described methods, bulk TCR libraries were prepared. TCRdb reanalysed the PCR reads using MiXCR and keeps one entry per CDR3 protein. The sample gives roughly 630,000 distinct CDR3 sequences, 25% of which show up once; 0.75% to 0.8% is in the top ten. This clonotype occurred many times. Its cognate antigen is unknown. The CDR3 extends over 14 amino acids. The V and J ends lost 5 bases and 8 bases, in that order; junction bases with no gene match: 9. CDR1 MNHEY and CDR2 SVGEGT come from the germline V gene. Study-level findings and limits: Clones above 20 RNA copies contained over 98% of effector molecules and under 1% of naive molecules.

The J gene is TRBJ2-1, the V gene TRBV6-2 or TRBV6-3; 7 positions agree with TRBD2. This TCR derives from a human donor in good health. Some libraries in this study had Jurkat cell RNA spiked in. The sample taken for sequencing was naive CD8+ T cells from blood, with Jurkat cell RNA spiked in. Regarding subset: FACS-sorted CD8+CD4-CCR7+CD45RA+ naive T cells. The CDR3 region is CASSPLAAGDEQFF. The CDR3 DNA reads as TGTGCCAGCAGTCCTCTAGCCGCGGGGGATGAGCAGTTCTTC.